A selection of T cell receptor beta chains follows, all from one sample in a study of response to subunit inactivated influenza vaccine. MiXCR, run by TCRdb on the RT-PCR reads, gives a single entry per CDR3 protein. The table lists under 550,000 distinct CDR3 sequences, roughly 7.9% of them singletons. Sequences were derived from PBMCs from blood, sampled around 25 months after vaccination. The receptors shown here come from a man between 50 and 69 years old who received an inactivated influenza vaccine. Each CDR3 is given with its conserved first and last residue. The D gene is left open where the match is weak. The size field is filled for only some rows; it gives once, few, many or a size class.

D gene	V gene	J gene	clone size	CDR3 DNA	CDR3 protein
NA	TRBV7-9	TRBJ1-6	few	TGTGCCAGCCAATCATGGGGTGAAGGGGGATATAATTCACCCCTCCACTTT	CASQSWGEGGYNSPLHF
NA	TRBV6-1	TRBJ1-5	few	TGTGCCAGCAGAACAGGCCCCGGGAATCAGCCCCAGCATTTT	CASRTGPGNQPQHF
NA	TRBV20-1	TRBJ1-1	NA	TGCAGTGCTAGAGATACCTATTGGGCAGGGTCTAACACTGAAGCTTTCTTT	CSARDTYWAGSNTEAFF
NA	TRBV10-3	TRBJ2-7	NA	TGTGCCATCAGTGTTTCTAGCGACTCCTACGAGCAGTACTTC	CAISVSSDSYEQYF
TRBD1	TRBV3-1	TRBJ1-1	few	TGTGCCAGCAGCCCAGGACAGGGGGCTCGGACTGAAGCTTTCTTT	CASSPGQGARTEAFF
NA	TRBV6-6	TRBJ1-1	few	TGTGCCAGCAGATACGCGATGAACACTGAAGCTTTCTTT	CASRYAMNTEAFF
NA	TRBV11-2	TRBJ2-7	many	TGTGCCAGCAGCTTAGAAATAATTTACGAGCAGTACTTC	CASSLEIIYEQYF
NA	TRBV5-1	TRBJ2-3	many	TGCGCCAGCAGCTCCAGGGCTAGCACAGATACGCAGTATTTT	CASSSRASTDTQYF
NA	TRBV12-3/TRBV12-4	TRBJ1-1	NA	TGTGCCAGCAGTTTATTTGCTCTGGGCACTGAAGCTTTCTTT	CASSLFALGTEAFF
NA	TRBV6-1	TRBJ2-7	many	TGTGCCAGCAGTGAGGGCATCAGCCCCTACGAGCAGTACTTC	CASSEGISPYEQYF
NA	TRBV30	TRBJ2-7	NA	TGTGCCTGGGGGCTTGAGGACAGTAGCCCCTCCAATTTCTACGAGCAGTACTTC	CAWGLEDSSPSNFYEQYF
NA	TRBV7-8	TRBJ1-4	many	TGTGCCAGCAGCTTAGGGGCGGGGGGGGTAAAGGAAAAACTGTTTTTT	CASSLGAGGVKEKLFF
NA	TRBV3-1	TRBJ1-6	many	TGTGCCAGCAGCCACTCGACTTCACCCCTCCACTTT	CASSHSTSPLHF
NA	TRBV27	TRBJ2-7	few	TGTGCCAGCAGTTTGTTGGGCCATTCCTACGAGCAGTACTTC	CASSLLGHSYEQYF
NA	TRBV7-8	TRBJ1-2	few	TGTGCCAGCAGCTTCTACAGGGACTCTAACTATGGCTACACCTTC	CASSFYRDSNYGYTF
TRBD1	TRBV5-5	TRBJ2-7	NA	TGTGCCAGCAGCAAACTACAGGGGTGGAACCACGAGCAGTACTTC	CASSKLQGWNHEQYF
TRBD1	TRBV6-2/TRBV6-3	TRBJ1-2	NA	TGTGCCAGCAGTTTCTACAGGGGATATGGCTACACCTTC	CASSFYRGYGYTF
TRBD2	TRBV9	TRBJ2-3	NA	TGTGCCAGCAGCGAAAGCGGGAGAGGGGCAGATACGCAGTATTTT	CASSESGRGADTQYF
NA	TRBV20-1	TRBJ2-5	NA	TGCAGTGCTAGAGATTTTAGGAAAGAGACCCAGTACTTC	CSARDFRKETQYF
NA	TRBV20-1	TRBJ2-1	NA	TGCAGTGCTAGACCACTAGTTGAGCAGTTCTTC	CSARPLVEQFF
TRBD1	TRBV20-1	TRBJ1-1	many	TGCAGTGCTAGAGATTCCGGGACAGGGAGGGGCACTGAAGCTTTCTTT	CSARDSGTGRGTEAFF
TRBD1	TRBV10-3	TRBJ2-7	many	TGTGCCATCAGCTCCAAAGACAGGGCCCACGAGCAGTACTTC	CAISSKDRAHEQYF
NA	TRBV21-1	TRBJ1-2	NA	TGTGCCAGCAGCAAAGCGCTTAAGGGGGTCGCGAGCTATGGCTACACCTTC	CASSKALKGVASYGYTF
NA	TRBV7-2	TRBJ1-5	NA	TGTGCCAGCAGCTTAGTTGGCCAGAACAATCAGCCCCAGCATTTT	CASSLVGQNNQPQHF
NA	TRBV2	TRBJ1-2	NA	TGTGCCAGCAGAACAGGCCCTAACTATGGCTACACCTTC	CASRTGPNYGYTF
TRBD2	TRBV3-1	TRBJ2-5	few	TGTGCCAGCAGCCACGCTGGGACTATCCAAGAGACCCAGTACTTC	CASSHAGTIQETQYF
TRBD1	TRBV27	TRBJ2-1	NA	TGTGCCAGCAGCAACAGGGGTGGCTACAATGAGCAGTTCTTC	CASSNRGGYNEQFF
TRBD1	TRBV18	TRBJ2-2	many	TGTGCCAGCTCGCCGACGGGACAGGGAATCGGGGAGCTGTTTTTT	CASSPTGQGIGELFF
NA	TRBV7-8	TRBJ2-2	few	TGTGCCAGCAGCTTAGCGGGAAGTCCTAGCTTGCCCGGGGAGCTGTTTTTT	CASSLAGSPSLPGELFF
NA	TRBV20-1	TRBJ2-7	NA	TGCAGTGCTACCAGGACATCACTAGGAGGCGAGCAGTACTTC	CSATRTSLGGEQYF
NA	TRBV5-1	TRBJ2-5	many	TGCGCCAGCAGCATCCGGACAGACCAAGAGACCCAGTACTTC	CASSIRTDQETQYF
NA	TRBV5-1	TRBJ2-7	few	TGCGCCAGCAGCGCGGAGTCTCCATCCTACGAGCAGTACTTC	CASSAESPSYEQYF
NA	TRBV20-1	TRBJ2-7	many	TGCAGTGCTAGCAACCAGAACTACGAGCAGTACTTC	CSASNQNYEQYF
NA	TRBV7-2	TRBJ2-1	NA	TGTGCCAGCAGCTTAGACCCGGGCTACAATGAGCAGTTCTTC	CASSLDPGYNEQFF
NA	TRBV12-3/TRBV12-4	TRBJ1-3	many	TGTGCCAGCAGTGAACAGGTCTCTGGAAACACCATATATTTT	CASSEQVSGNTIYF
TRBD1	TRBV13	TRBJ2-3	many	TGTGCCAGCAGCTTGGGACAGCCTAGCACAGATACGCAGTATTTT	CASSLGQPSTDTQYF
NA	TRBV20-1	TRBJ2-1	many	TGCAGTGCTTACGGCCCGGGGAGTAATGAGCAGTTCTTC	CSAYGPGSNEQFF
NA	TRBV12-3/TRBV12-4	TRBJ2-1	many	TGTGCCAGTAAACGGGATTCCGAGCAGTTCTTC	CASKRDSEQFF
TRBD1	TRBV27	TRBJ1-2	NA	TGTGCCAGCAGTCCGATGGACAGGGTCTATGGCTACACCTTC	CASSPMDRVYGYTF
NA	TRBV21-1	TRBJ2-7	few	TGTGCCAGCATGGGTAGGGCCGCCTACGAGCAGTACTTC	CASMGRAAYEQYF
NA	TRBV28	TRBJ1-3	many	TGTGCCAGCAGTTCCGTGGACGGCGCCTCTGGAAACACCATATATTTT	CASSSVDGASGNTIYF
TRBD2	TRBV7-2	TRBJ2-1	NA	TGTGCCAGCAGCTTAGTTAGCGGGGAATACAATGAGCAGTTCTTC	CASSLVSGEYNEQFF
NA	TRBV6-2/TRBV6-3	TRBJ2-1	many	TGTGCCAGCAGTTTTGGGGGCAATGAGCAGTTCTTC	CASSFGGNEQFF
NA	TRBV13	TRBJ2-7	NA	TGTGCCAGCAGCTCCAACTCCCTAAGAATCTACGAGCAGTACTTC	CASSSNSLRIYEQYF
NA	TRBV7-2	TRBJ1-2	many	TGTGCCAGCACCATGCCCGGGGAGGGCTACACCTTC	CASTMPGEGYTF
NA	TRBV5-1	TRBJ2-1	few	TGCGCCAGCAGCACCGATAGTGCGACCTACAATGAGCAGTTCTTC	CASSTDSATYNEQFF
TRBD2	TRBV7-9	TRBJ2-7	few	TGTGCCAGCAGCAAAGGGACTAGCGGGAGAGACCGAGTCGAGCAGTACTTC	CASSKGTSGRDRVEQYF
NA	TRBV5-1	TRBJ2-7	NA	TGCGCCAGCAGCCCCAGTGGGCGGTACGAGCAGTACTTC	CASSPSGRYEQYF
NA	TRBV6-5	TRBJ2-3	NA	TGTGCCAGCAGTTACAGTGAGGGTTCAGATACGCAGTATTTT	CASSYSEGSDTQYF
NA	TRBV7-3	TRBJ2-6	many	TGTGCCAGCAGCTTAGGACGGAACTCTGGGGCCAACGTCCTGACTTTC	CASSLGRNSGANVLTF
NA	TRBV21-1	TRBJ1-6	many	TGTGCCAGCAGCAAAGAGGAACAGTCGTTTAATTCACCCCTCCACTTT	CASSKEEQSFNSPLHF
NA	TRBV18	TRBJ2-2	NA	TGTGCCAGCTCACCGGGACAATTCACCGGGGAGCTGTTTTTT	CASSPGQFTGELFF
TRBD1	TRBV3-1	TRBJ2-5	NA	TGTGCCAGCAGTGCAGGGGGTGTCCAAGAGACCCAGTACTTC	CASSAGGVQETQYF
NA	TRBV7-2	TRBJ2-7	many	TGTGCCAGCAGCTCTCCCGAGCAGTACTTC	CASSSPEQYF
NA	TRBV10-3	TRBJ2-2	NA	TGTGCCATCAGTGAGTCTGCGGTGAACACCGGGGAGCTGTTTTTT	CAISESAVNTGELFF
NA	TRBV4-2	TRBJ2-7	many	TGTGCCAGCAGCCAGGCAGGCTCCTACGAGCAGTACTTC	CASSQAGSYEQYF
NA	TRBV20-1	TRBJ2-3	NA	TGCAGTGCTAGAGATCTGGTTTCCGATACGCAGTATTTT	CSARDLVSDTQYF